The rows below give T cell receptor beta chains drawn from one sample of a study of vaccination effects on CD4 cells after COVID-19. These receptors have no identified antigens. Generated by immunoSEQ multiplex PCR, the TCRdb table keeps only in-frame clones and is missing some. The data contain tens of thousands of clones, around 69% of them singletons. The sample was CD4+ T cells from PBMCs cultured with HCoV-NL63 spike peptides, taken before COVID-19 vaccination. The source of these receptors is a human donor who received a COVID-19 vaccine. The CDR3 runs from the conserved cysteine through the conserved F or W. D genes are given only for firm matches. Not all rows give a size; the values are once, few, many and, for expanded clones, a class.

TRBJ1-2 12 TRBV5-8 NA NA CASSLVGRGYTF TGTGCCAGCAGCTTGGTAGGGCGCGGCTACACCTTC
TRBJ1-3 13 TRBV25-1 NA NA CASSEWTAGAIYF TGTGCCAGCAGTGAATGGACAGCCGGGGCCATATATTTT
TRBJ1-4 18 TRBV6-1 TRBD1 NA CASSDYLDRGRPNEKLFF TGTGCCAGCAGTGATTACCTCGACAGGGGGAGGCCTAATGAAAAACTGTTTTTT
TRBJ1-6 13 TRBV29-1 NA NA CSVQSSYNSPLHF TGCAGCGTTCAGAGCTCCTATAATTCACCCCTCCACTTT
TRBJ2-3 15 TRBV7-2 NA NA CASSLRVSDTDTQYF TGTGCCAGCAGCTTGCGGGTGTCCGACACAGATACGCAGTATTTT
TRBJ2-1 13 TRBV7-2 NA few CASSPRLDDEQFF TGTGCCAGCAGCCCTAGACTAGACGATGAGCAGTTCTTC
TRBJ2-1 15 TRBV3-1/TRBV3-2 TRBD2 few CASSRPSGGAGEQFF TGTGCCAGCAGCCGGCCTAGCGGGGGGGCGGGTGAGCAGTTCTTC
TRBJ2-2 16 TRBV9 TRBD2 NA CASSGGLAVGSGELFF TGTGCCAGCAGCGGGGGACTAGCGGTGGGGAGCGGGGAGCTGTTTTTT
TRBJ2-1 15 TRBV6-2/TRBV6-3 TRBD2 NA CASSFGTSSYNEQFF TGTGCCAGCAGTTTCGGGACTAGCTCCTACAATGAGCAGTTCTTC
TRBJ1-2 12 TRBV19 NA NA CASRDRVYGYTF TGTGCCAGTAGGGACAGAGTCTATGGCTACACCTTC
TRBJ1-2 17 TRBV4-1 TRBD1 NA CASSRTPDRVRDYGYTF TGCGCCAGCAGCCGAACCCCAGACAGGGTCCGAGACTATGGCTACACCTTC
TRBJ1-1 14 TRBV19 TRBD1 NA CASSLSPGQPAAFF TGTGCCAGTAGTCTATCACCGGGACAGCCAGCGGCTTTCTTT
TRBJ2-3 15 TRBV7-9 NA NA CASSLGAGRTDTQYF TGTGCCAGCAGCCTAGGGGCAGGACGCACAGATACGCAGTATTTT
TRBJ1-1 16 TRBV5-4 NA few CASSLALRVRDTEAFF TGTGCCAGCAGCTTGGCTCTCCGGGTCCGGGACACTGAAGCTTTCTTT
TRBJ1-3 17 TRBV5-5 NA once CASSLGRDFSSGNTIYF TGTGCCAGCAGCTTAGGGCGAGACTTCAGCTCTGGAAACACCATATATTTT
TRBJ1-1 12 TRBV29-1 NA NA CSGGQGNTEAFF TGCAGCGGGGGGCAGGGGAACACTGAAGCTTTCTTT
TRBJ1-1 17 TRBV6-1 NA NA CASSDVRGYFGDTEAFF TGTGCCAGCAGTGACGTCCGGGGGTACTTTGGGGACACTGAAGCTTTCTTT
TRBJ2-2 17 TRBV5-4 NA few CASSRWAGSFNTGELFF TGTGCCAGCAGCCGCTGGGCGGGGTCCTTCAACACCGGGGAGCTGTTTTTT
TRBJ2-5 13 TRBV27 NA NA CASSLQGQETQYF TGTGCCAGCAGTTTACAGGGCCAAGAGACCCAGTACTTC
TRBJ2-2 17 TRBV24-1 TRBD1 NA CATSDKEGQGLTGELFF TGTGCCACCAGTGACAAGGAGGGACAGGGGTTAACCGGGGAGCTGTTTTTT
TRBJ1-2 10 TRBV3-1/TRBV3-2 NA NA CASGPEGYTF TGTGCCAGCGGCCCGGAGGGCTACACCTTC
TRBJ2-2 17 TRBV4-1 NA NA CASSQDMSQSNTGELFF TGCGCCAGCAGCCAAGATATGTCACAGTCGAACACCGGGGAGCTGTTTTTT
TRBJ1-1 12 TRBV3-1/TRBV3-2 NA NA CASSPRGTEAFF TGTGCCAGCAGCCCCAGGGGCACTGAAGCTTTCTTT
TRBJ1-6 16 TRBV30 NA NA CAWSVSGSSYNSPLHF TGTGCCTGGAGTGTCTCCGGGAGCTCCTATAATTCACCCCTCCACTTT
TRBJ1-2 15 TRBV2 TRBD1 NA CASSSIGQGVDGYTF TGTGCCAGCAGCTCAATAGGACAGGGGGTGGATGGCTACACCTTC
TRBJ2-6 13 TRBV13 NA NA CASSNTGANVLTF TGTGCCAGCAGCAACACTGGGGCCAACGTCCTGACTTTC
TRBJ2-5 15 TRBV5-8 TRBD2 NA CASSRDTSVQETQYF TGTGCCAGCAGCCGAGACACTAGCGTGCAAGAGACCCAGTACTTC
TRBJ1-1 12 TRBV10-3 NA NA CAISEYNTEAFF TGTGCCATCAGTGAGTATAACACTGAAGCTTTCTTT
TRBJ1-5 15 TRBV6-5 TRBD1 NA CASSYITGGDQPQHF TGTGCCAGCAGTTACATTACAGGGGGAGATCAGCCCCAGCATTTT
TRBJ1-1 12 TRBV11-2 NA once CASSRQRTEAFF TGTGCCAGCAGCCGACAGAGAACTGAAGCTTTCTTT
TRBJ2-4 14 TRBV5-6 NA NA CASSLGQGMNIQYF TGTGCCAGCAGCTTGGGGCAGGGAATGAACATTCAGTACTTC
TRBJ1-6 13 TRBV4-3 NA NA CASSQLADSPLHF TGCGCCAGCAGCCAATTGGCCGATTCACCCCTCCACTTT
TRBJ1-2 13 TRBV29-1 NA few CSVEELGNYGYTF TGCAGCGTTGAAGAGTTGGGGAACTATGGCTACACCTTC
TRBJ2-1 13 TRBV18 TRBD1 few CASSLTGGDEQFF TGTGCCAGCTCGCTGACAGGGGGCGATGAGCAGTTCTTC
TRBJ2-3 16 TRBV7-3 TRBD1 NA CASSPTLTGVTDTQYF TGTGCCAGCAGCCCAACCCTGACAGGGGTCACAGATACGCAGTATTTT
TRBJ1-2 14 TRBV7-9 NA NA CASSLVSGSYGYTF TGTGCCAGCAGCTTAGTTTCAGGGAGCTATGGCTACACCTTC